The rows below give T cell receptor beta chains drawn from one sample of a study of cytomegalovirus exposure and HLA in healthy donors. Only in-frame clones appear in the TCRdb table, and some are missing; sequencing was by immunoSEQ multiplex PCR. The sample yields around 110,000 clones, about 76% seen once. Sequencing was done on a sample of PBMCs. The receptors originated from a woman in her twenties or thirties in good health and CMV-seronegative. CDR3s include the opening cysteine and the closing phenylalanine or tryptophan. D genes are given only for firm matches.

TRBV9	.	TRBJ2-5	CASSAERLETQYF	TGTGCCAGCAGCGCCGAGCGATTAGAGACCCAGTACTTC
TRBV7-2	.	TRBJ2-1	CASSLWEVENNEQFF	TGTGCCAGCAGCTTATGGGAGGTCGAAAACAATGAGCAGTTCTTC
TRBV9	TRBD2	TRBJ2-3	CASSLAGVGDTQYF	TGTGCCAGTTCCCTAGCGGGAGTAGGAGATACGCAGTATTTT
TRBV9	TRBD2	TRBJ2-3	CASSVASGSTDTQYF	TGTGCCAGCAGCGTAGCTAGCGGGAGTACAGATACGCAGTATTTT
TRBV5-1	TRBD2	TRBJ2-1	CASSRGTLAGGNEQFF	TGCGCCAGCAGCAGGGGGACGTTAGCGGGAGGCAATGAGCAGTTCTTC
TRBV30	.	TRBJ2-7	CAWARDEQYF	TGTGCCTGGGCCAGGGACGAGCAGTACTTC
TRBV11-2	.	TRBJ2-3	CASSRSGTDTQYF	TGTGCCAGCAGCCGCTCCGGGACAGATACGCAGTATTTT
TRBV6-5	.	TRBJ1-3	CASSEKGYGNTIYF	TGTGCCAGCAGTGAAAAGGGGTATGGAAACACCATATATTTT
TRBV5-6	TRBD1	TRBJ2-5	CASSLQPGGTETQYF	TGTGCCAGCAGCCTACAACCAGGGGGTACTGAGACCCAGTACTTC
TRBV4-3	TRBD2	TRBJ2-5	CASSPTSGTQETQYF	TGCGCCAGCAGCCCGACTAGCGGCACCCAAGAGACCCAGTACTTC
TRBV19	TRBD2	TRBJ2-1	CASSLTSGDYNEQFF	TGTGCCAGTAGTTTGACTAGCGGGGACTACAATGAGCAGTTCTTC
TRBV27	TRBD2	TRBJ2-7	CASSRGTTYEQYF	TGTGCCAGCAGTCGCGGGACTACCTACGAGCAGTACTTC